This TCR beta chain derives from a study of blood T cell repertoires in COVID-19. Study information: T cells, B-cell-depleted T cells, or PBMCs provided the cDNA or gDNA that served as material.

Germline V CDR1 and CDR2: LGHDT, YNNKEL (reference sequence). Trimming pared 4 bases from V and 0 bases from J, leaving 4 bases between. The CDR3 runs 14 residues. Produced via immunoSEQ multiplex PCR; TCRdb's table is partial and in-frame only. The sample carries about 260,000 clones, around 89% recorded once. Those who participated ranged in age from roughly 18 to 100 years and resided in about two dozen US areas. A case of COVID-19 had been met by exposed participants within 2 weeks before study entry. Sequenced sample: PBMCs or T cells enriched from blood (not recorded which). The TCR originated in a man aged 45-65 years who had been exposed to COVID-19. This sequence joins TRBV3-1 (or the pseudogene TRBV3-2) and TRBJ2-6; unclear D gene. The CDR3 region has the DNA TGTGCCAGCAGCCCCAGCTCTGGGGCCAACGTCCTGACTTTC. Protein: CASSPSSGANVLTF.